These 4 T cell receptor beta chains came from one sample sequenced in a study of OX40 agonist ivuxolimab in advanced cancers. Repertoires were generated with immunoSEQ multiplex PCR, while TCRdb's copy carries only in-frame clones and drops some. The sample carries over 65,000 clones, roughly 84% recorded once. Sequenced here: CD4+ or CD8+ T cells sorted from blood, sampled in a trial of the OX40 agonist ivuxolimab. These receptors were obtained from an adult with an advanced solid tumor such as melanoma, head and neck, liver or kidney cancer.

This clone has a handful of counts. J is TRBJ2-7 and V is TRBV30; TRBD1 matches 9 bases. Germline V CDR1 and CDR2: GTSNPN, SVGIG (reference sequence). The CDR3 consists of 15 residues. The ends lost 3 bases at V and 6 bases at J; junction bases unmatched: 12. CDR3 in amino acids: CAWRGPGQGRFEQYF. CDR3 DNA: TGTGCCTGGAGGGGACCGGGACAGGGACGATTCGAGCAGTACTTC.

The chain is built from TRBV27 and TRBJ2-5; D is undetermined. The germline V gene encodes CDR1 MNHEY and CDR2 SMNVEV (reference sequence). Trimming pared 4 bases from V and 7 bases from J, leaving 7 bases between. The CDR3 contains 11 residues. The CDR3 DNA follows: TGTGCCAGCAGTTCGTACGGGACCCAGTACTTC. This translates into CASSSYGTQYF.

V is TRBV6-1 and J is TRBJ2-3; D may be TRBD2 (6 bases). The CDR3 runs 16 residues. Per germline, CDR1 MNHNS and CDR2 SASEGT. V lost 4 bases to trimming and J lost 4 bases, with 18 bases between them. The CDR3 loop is CASSGSGGGRADTQYF. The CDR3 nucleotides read TGTGCCAGCAGTGGTAGCGGTGGAGGACGAGCAGATACGCAGTATTTT.

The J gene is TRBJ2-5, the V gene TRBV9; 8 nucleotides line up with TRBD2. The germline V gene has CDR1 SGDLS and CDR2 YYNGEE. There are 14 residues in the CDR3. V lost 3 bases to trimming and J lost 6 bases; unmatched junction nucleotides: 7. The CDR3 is CASSGSGGPKTQYF. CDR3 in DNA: TGTGCCAGCAGCGGCTCGGGGGGGCCGAAGACCCAGTACTTC.